These T cell receptor beta chains were read from a single sample in a study of blood T cell repertoires in COVID-19. TCRdb keeps only in-frame clones here, not all; method: immunoSEQ multiplex PCR. The table lists roughly 200,000 clones, roughly 88% of them singletons. The sequencing input was peripheral blood. Receptors originate from a woman in her thirties or forties who had recovered from COVID-19. The CDR3 runs from the conserved cysteine through the conserved F or W. The D gene is left open where the match is weak. Rows give clone size only sometimes, using once, few, many, or a class for an expanded clone.

v_call	j_call	d_call	clone_size	cdr3_nt	cdr3_aa
TRBV18	TRBJ2-2	-	-	TGTGCCAGCTCACCCCAACTTAGCCTAGAAAACACCGGGGAGCTGTTTTTT	CASSPQLSLENTGELFF
TRBV2	TRBJ1-2	-	-	TGTGCCAGCAGTGAAGCGGCAGGGAAGGACTATGGCTACACCTTC	CASSEAAGKDYGYTF
TRBV11-2	TRBJ2-7	TRBD2	-	TGTGCCAGCAGCCACCGGAGGGAGGGAGAGCAGTACTTC	CASSHRREGEQYF
TRBV6-6	TRBJ1-3	-	-	TGTGCCAGCAGTCCGGCCGGGACATCCGGAAACACCATATATTTT	CASSPAGTSGNTIYF
TRBV25-1	TRBJ2-7	TRBD1	-	TGTGCCAGCAGTGGAGACAGGGGTGGGCAGTACTTC	CASSGDRGGQYF
TRBV18	TRBJ1-5	-	few	TGTGCCAGCTCTCCAGGACAGAGTAATCAGCCCCAGCATTTT	CASSPGQSNQPQHF
TRBV6-1	TRBJ2-5	TRBD2	-	TGTGCCAGCAGTGAAGCCCTAGCGGAACAAGAGACCCAGTACTTC	CASSEALAEQETQYF
TRBV18	TRBJ2-5	-	-	TGTGCCAGCTCACCTCAGGGTGACTTCCAAGAGACCCAGTACTTC	CASSPQGDFQETQYF
TRBV6-4	TRBJ2-1	-	-	TGTGCCAGCAGTGACTCGAGGGAGAAACGTGAGCAGTTCTTC	CASSDSREKREQFF
TRBV6-1	TRBJ1-2	-	-	TGTGCCAGCAGTGAATACAGGGATTTTGCCGGCGGCTACACCTTC	CASSEYRDFAGGYTF
TRBV3-1/TRBV3-2	TRBJ1-2	TRBD1	-	TGTGCCAGCAGCCAAGATCTAGGGAACAGGGGCGGCTACACCTTC	CASSQDLGNRGGYTF
TRBV2	TRBJ2-7	TRBD2	-	TGTGCCAGCAGGGAACTAGCGGGAGGGCCTCATGAGCAGTACTTC	CASRELAGGPHEQYF
TRBV18	TRBJ1-4	-	-	TGTGCCAGCTCACTCAGGGAAGCATATGAAAAACTGTTTTTT	CASSLREAYEKLFF
TRBV3-1/TRBV3-2	TRBJ1-2	-	-	TGTGCCAGCAGCCAGGGTCAGGGGTACGGTGGCTACACCTTC	CASSQGQGYGGYTF
TRBV6-5	TRBJ2-3	-	-	TGTGCCAGCAGTTACGTGGGGGGACCCACAGATACGCAGTATTTT	CASSYVGGPTDTQYF
TRBV19	TRBJ2-5	-	-	TGTGCCAGTAGTATCAGGTTAGGGGGTGGGGAGACCCAGTACTTC	CASSIRLGGGETQYF
TRBV11-2	TRBJ2-1	-	-	TGTGCCAGCAGTCTAGCGAGCCGATCGTTCTTC	CASSLASRSFF
TRBV19	TRBJ1-2	TRBD1	-	TGTGCCAGTAGTATCGGACAGGGAGAATATGGCTACACCTTC	CASSIGQGEYGYTF
TRBV19	TRBJ2-3	-	-	TGTGCCACCGGCAAAGGGTTCGGAGGGATAGTAACAGATACGCAGTATTTT	CATGKGFGGIVTDTQYF
TRBV27	TRBJ2-1	TRBD2	-	TGTGCCAGCAGTTTGAGGTTCGGGGGGGCGCGACCCTCCGACAATGAGCAGTTCTTC	CASSLRFGGARPSDNEQFF
TRBV5-1	TRBJ2-7	TRBD1	-	TGCGCCAGCAGCTCCGGGACAGGGGCCACCGAGCAGTACTTC	CASSSGTGATEQYF